The clone carrying this T cell receptor (beta chain) was counted many times. The antigen remains undetermined. The data belong to a study of T cells in Graves' hyperthyroidism and ophthalmopathy. Study-level points and caveats: Most clonotypes that expanded in the thyroid above 0.001 also showed up in blood. Using 13 V-J features, a model discriminated ophthalmopathy from stable hyperthyroidism.

Authors of the study amplified TCR beta CDR3 regions from RNA transcripts. The HTBI primer set served for first-round RT-PCR of the TCR CDR3. Using its own MiXCR run on the multiplex PCR reads, TCRdb lists one record per CDR3 protein. Among 600,000 to 700,000 distinct CDR3 sequences listed, about 45% were seen once. Uncontrolled infection, other autoimmune disease, pregnancy or lactation excluded patients. On the basis of clinical symptoms, serum thyroxine and TRAb, thyroid ultrasound and orbital computed tomography, diagnoses were made. Sequenced: peripheral blood or thyroid tissue (not recorded which). This receptor was identified in an adult man with Graves' disease, either hyperthyroidism or ophthalmopathy (not recorded which).

CDR3 sequence (DNA): TGTGCCACCAGCAGAGGGGACGGGCGGAGCGGTGGCTACACCTTC. This codes for CATSRGDGRSGGYTF. The chain combines TRBV15 with TRBJ1-2; a weak D match, TRBD1 (5 bases). This CDR3 contains 15 residues. Germline V gene data show CDR1 as LNHNV and CDR2 as YYDKDF (reference sequence). Trimming left V 1 base short and J 7 bases short, with 16 bases between.